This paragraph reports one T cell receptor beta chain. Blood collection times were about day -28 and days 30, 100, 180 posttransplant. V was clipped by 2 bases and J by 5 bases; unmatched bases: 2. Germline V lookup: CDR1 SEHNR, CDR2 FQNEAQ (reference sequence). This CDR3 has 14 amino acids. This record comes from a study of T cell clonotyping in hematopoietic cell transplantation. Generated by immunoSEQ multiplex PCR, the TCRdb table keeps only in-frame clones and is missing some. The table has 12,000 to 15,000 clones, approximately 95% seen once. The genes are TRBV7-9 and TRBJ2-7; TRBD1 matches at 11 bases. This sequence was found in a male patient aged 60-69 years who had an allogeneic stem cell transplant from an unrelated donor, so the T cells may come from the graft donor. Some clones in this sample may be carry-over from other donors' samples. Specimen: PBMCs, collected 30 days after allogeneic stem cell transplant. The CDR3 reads CASSLLDRGHEQYF. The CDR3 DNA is TGTGCCAGCAGCTTATTGGACAGGGGGCACGAGCAGTACTTC.